The 5 T cell receptor beta chains reported below all come from one sample, sequenced in a study of blood T cells in healthy people across ages. Next came a second PCR, run for about 7 to 12 cycles, which used a sample-barcoded 5' primer along with a J-beta primer mix. TCRdb reanalysed the 5' RACE reads using MiXCR and keeps one entry per CDR3 protein. The sample consists of some 1,500,000 distinct CDR3 sequences, 42% of them appearing once. Specimen: blood. The receptors were sampled from a woman aged 18 to 35 in good health.

J is TRBJ2-5 and V is TRBV5-5, with no clear D. The CDR3 spans 15 residues. V was shortened by 4 bases and J by 5 bases, with 18 bases between the two germline ends. CDR1 is SGHKS and CDR2 is YYEKEE in the germline V gene (reference sequence). Written as DNA, the CDR3 is TGTGCCAGCAGCATCGAGCCTACCCCGTTGGAGACCCAGTACTTC. Amino acid sequence: CASSIEPTPLETQYF. The variable domain in full, completed from reference TRBV5-5 and TRBJ2-5, reads DAGVTQSPTHLIKTRGQQVTLRCSPISGHKSVSWYQQVLGQGPQFIFQYYEKEERGRGNFPDRFSARQFPNYSSELNVNALLLGDSALYLCASSIEPTPLETQYFGPGTRLLVL.

V gene TRBV3-1 combines with J gene TRBJ2-2; D not certain. Germline lookup yields CDR1 LGHDT and CDR2 YNNKEL (reference sequence). V was trimmed by 1 base and J by 4 bases, leaving 7 bases between them. This CDR3 region has 14 residues. This CDR3 is CASSQALGTGELFF. The CDR3 coding sequence is TGTGCCAGCAGCCAAGCGCTTGGCACCGGGGAGCTGTTTTTT.

The chain combines TRBV4-1 with TRBJ1-1, with D unresolved. The germline CDR1 and CDR2 sequences are MGHRA and YSYEKL. V was pared by 2 bases and J by 6 bases, with 10 bases between. This CDR3 spans 13 amino acids. CDR3 sequence (DNA): TGCGCCAGCAGCCAATCATTGGCCTCTGAAGCTTTCTTT. Translation gives CASSQSLASEAFF.

The chain employs TRBV4-3 and TRBJ2-1; 7 bases match TRBD2. J was trimmed by 6 bases and V by 9 bases; bases with no gene match: 14. Per germline, CDR1 LGHNA and CDR2 YSLEER. The CDR3 covers 15 residues. The CDR3 loop reads CASEPPAGEVNEQFF. The CDR3 DNA reads as TGCGCCAGTGAACCCCCGGCGGGAGAGGTCAATGAGCAGTTCTTC.

The chain joins TRBV7-9 to TRBJ1-1, with 9 bases that match TRBD1. V lost 5 bases to trimming and J lost 5 bases; unmatched junction nucleotides: 9. The CDR3 runs 15 residues. Germline CDR1 SEHNR, CDR2 FQNEAQ (reference sequence). CDR3 sequence (DNA): TGTGCCAGCAGCCCCGGGACAGGGATTGGGACTGAAGCTTTCTTT. Residues: CASSPGTGIGTEAFF.